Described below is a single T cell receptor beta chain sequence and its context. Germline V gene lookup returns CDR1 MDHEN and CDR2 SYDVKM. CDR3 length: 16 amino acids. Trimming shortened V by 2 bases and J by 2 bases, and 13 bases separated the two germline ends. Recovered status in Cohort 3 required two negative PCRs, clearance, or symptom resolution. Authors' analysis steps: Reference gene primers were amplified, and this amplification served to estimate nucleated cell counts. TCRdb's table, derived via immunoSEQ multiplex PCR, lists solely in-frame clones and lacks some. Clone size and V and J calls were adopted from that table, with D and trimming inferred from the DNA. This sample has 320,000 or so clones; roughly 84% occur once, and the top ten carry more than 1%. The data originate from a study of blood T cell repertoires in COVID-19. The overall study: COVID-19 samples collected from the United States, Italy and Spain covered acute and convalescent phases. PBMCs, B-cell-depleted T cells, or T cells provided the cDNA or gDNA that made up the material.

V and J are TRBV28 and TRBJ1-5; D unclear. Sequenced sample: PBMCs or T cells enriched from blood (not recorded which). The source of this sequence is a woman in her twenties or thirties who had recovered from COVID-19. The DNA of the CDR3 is TGTGCCAGCAGTTTACTTCCGGGGATGGGCAATCAGCCCCAGCATTTT. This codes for CASSLLPGMGNQPQHF.